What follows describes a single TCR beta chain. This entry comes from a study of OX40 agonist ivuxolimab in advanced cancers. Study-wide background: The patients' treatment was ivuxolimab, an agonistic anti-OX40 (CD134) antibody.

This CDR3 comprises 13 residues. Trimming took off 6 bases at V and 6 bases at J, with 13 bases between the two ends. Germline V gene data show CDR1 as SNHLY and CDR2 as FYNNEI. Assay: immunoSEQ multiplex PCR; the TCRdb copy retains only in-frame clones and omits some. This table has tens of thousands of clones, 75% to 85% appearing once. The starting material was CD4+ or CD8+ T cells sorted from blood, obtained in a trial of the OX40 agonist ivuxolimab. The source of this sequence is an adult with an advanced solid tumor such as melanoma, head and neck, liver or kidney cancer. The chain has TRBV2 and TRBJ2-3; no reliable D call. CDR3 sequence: CASSTRAGDTQYF. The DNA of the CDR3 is TGTGCCAGCAGCACCCGGGCTGGGGATACGCAGTATTTT. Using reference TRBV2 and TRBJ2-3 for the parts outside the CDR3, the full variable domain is EPEVTQTPSHQVTQMGQEVILRCVPISNHLYFYWYRQILGQKVEFLVSFYNNEISEKSEIFDDQFSVERPDGSNFTLKIRSTKLEDSAMYFCASSTRAGDTQYFGPGTRLTVL.